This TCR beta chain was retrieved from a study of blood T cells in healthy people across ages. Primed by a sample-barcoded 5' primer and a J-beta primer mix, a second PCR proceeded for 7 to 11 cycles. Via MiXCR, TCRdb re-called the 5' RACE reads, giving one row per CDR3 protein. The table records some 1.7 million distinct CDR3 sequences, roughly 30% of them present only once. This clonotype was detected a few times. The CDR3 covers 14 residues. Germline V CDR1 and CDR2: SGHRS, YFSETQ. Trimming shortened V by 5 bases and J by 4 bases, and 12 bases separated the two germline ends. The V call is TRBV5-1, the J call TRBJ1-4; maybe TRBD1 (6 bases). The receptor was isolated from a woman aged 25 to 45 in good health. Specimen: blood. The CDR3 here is CASRYREVNEKLFF. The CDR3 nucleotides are TGCGCCAGCAGGTACAGGGAAGTTAATGAAAAACTGTTTTTT.